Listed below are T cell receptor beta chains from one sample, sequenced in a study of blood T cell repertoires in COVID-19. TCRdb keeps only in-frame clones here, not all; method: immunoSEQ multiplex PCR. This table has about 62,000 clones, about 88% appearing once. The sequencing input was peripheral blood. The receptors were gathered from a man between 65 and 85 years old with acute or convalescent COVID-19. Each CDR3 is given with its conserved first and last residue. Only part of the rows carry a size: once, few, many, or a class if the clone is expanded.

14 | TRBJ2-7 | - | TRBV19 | CASSISVTAYEQYF
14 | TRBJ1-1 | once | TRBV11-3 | CASSTGQKNTEAFF
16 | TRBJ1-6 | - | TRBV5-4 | CASSPKTGGRDSPLHF
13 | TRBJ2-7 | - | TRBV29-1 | CSVEDQGGNEQYF
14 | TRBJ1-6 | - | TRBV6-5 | CASSTRTGGSPLHF
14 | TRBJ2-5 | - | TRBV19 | CASSRGQGQETQYF
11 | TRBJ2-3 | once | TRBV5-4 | CASHNTDTQYF
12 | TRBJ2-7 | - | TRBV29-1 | CSVEAPFSEQYF
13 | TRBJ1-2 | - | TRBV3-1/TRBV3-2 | CASSQGRFYGYTF
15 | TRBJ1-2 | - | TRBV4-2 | CASSQVDRDLYGYTF
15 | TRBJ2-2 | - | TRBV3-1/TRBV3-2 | CASSPLAGDTGELFF
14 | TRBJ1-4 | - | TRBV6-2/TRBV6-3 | CASSDRVSREKLFF
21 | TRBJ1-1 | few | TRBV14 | CASSQDGFLSRNTGGDTEAFF
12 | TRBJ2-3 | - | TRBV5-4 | CASSSYTDTQYF
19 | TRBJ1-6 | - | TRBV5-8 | CASSLVPRQVSSYNSPLHF
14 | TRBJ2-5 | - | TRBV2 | CASSDGLAEETQYF
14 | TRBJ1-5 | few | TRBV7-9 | CASSLMGGNQPQHF
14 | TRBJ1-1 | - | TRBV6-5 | CASSYTGGVTEAFF
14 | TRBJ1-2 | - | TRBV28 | CASSLWGQGGGYTF
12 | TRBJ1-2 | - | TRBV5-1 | CASTRGQGHYTF
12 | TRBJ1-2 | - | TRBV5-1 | CASSLTADGYTF
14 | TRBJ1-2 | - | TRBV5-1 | CASSSKPTGDGYTF
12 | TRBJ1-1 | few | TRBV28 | CASRETNTEAFF